Listed below are T cell receptor beta chains from one sample, sequenced in a study of blood T cell repertoires in COVID-19. Profiling relied on immunoSEQ multiplex PCR, and the TCRdb table lists in-frame clones only, not all of them. The profile shows about 99,000 clones, more than 75% of them singletons. Sequencing input: peripheral blood. The receptors come from a man aged 55 to 70 with acute or convalescent COVID-19. The CDR3 runs from the conserved cysteine through the conserved F or W. D genes are given only for firm matches. Expanded clones are given a class, and other clones once, few, many or no size at all.

d_gene	j_gene	v_gene	abundance	CDR3nt	CDR3aa
.	TRBJ2-1	TRBV10-3	once	TGTGCCATCAGTGAGCTCCGCGGGTTTTACAATGAGCAGTTCTTC	CAISELRGFYNEQFF
TRBD1	TRBJ1-2	TRBV7-9	few	TGTGCCAGCAGCTTGACAGGGGAAGGCTACACCTTC	CASSLTGEGYTF
TRBD2	TRBJ2-7	TRBV5-6	.	TGTGCCAGCAGCTCTAGCGGGAGATCAGGCGAGCAGTACTTC	CASSSSGRSGEQYF
.	TRBJ1-6	TRBV18	.	TGTGCCAGCTCACCTATGGACAGTCGGCTAAATTCACCCCTCCACTTT	CASSPMDSRLNSPLHF
.	TRBJ2-5	TRBV27	.	TGTGCCAGCAGTAGCGCCAGTGGGGCCCCCCAGTACTTC	CASSSASGAPQYF
TRBD2	TRBJ2-1	TRBV5-1	once	TGCGCCAGCAGCTCCACTAGCGGGTTAGGTTACGAGCAGTTCTTC	CASSSTSGLGYEQFF
.	TRBJ1-1	TRBV11-3	.	TGTGCCAGCAGCTTAGAAGGGGGTGTGGGAGCTTTCTTT	CASSLEGGVGAFF
TRBD1	TRBJ1-1	TRBV18	.	TGTGCCAGCTCACTCCGGATGCCGACAGGGGACGGGGGCACTGAAGCTTTCTTT	CASSLRMPTGDGGTEAFF
TRBD2	TRBJ2-1	TRBV27	.	TGTGCCAGCAAACGTAGCGGGAGCTCCTACAATGAGCAGTTCTTC	CASKRSGSSYNEQFF
TRBD1	TRBJ1-5	TRBV19	.	TGTGCCAGTAGCGGGGGTACAGGGGATCAGCCCCAGCATTTT	CASSGGTGDQPQHF
.	TRBJ2-5	TRBV11-2	.	TGTGCCAGCAGCTTAGAAGGGGGTGGAAGGGGGACCCAGTACTTC	CASSLEGGGRGTQYF
.	TRBJ1-4	TRBV5-6	.	TGTGCCAGCAGCTTGGAGGGGGTTGCCACTAATGAAAAACTGTTTTTT	CASSLEGVATNEKLFF
.	TRBJ2-5	TRBV14	once	TGTGCCAGCAGCCAAGACCGCGAGGGGACCCAGTACTTC	CASSQDREGTQYF
.	TRBJ2-1	TRBV28	.	TGTGCCAGCAGTTTACCGACAGGTGCTTACAATGAGCAGTTCTTC	CASSLPTGAYNEQFF
TRBD2	TRBJ2-5	TRBV5-4	.	TGTGCCAGCAGCTTGGGGGCCGGACTAGCGGGAGAGACCCAGTACTTC	CASSLGAGLAGETQYF
.	TRBJ2-3	TRBV28	.	TGTGCCAGCAGTTCCCATGGAGTGGATACGCAGTATTTT	CASSSHGVDTQYF
TRBD1	TRBJ1-1	TRBV19	.	TGTGCCAGTCGAACCGGGACAGCGAACACTGAAGCTTTCTTT	CASRTGTANTEAFF
.	TRBJ1-2	TRBV7-8	.	TGTGCCAGCAGTTCAACGGAGGGTAACTATGGCTACACCTTC	CASSSTEGNYGYTF
.	TRBJ1-2	TRBV6-6	once	TGTGCCAGCAGTCCTTTACGTGGGGGCCCCTATGGCTACACCTTC	CASSPLRGGPYGYTF
.	TRBJ1-1	TRBV5-1	.	TGCGCCAGCACACGCGAGGCGGGGGGCTCGAGCACTGAAGCTTTCTTT	CASTREAGGSSTEAFF
.	TRBJ2-3	TRBV5-5	.	TGTGCCAGCAGCAGGTTGGGGCGTCAGTCTAGCACAGATACGCAGTATTTT	CASSRLGRQSSTDTQYF
.	TRBJ1-4	TRBV2	.	TGTGCCAGCAGGCGAGGAGTTCCTAATGAAAAACTGTTTTTT	CASRRGVPNEKLFF
TRBD1	TRBJ1-1	TRBV5-1	.	TGCGCCAGCGCCGAGGACAGGATGAACACTGAAGCTTTCTTT	CASAEDRMNTEAFF
TRBD2	TRBJ2-2	TRBV2	.	TGTGCCAGCTGGACGGGGACTAGTCGGAACACCGGGGAGCTGTTTTTT	CASWTGTSRNTGELFF
.	TRBJ1-3	TRBV6-5	.	TGTGCCAGCAGTTACGACAGAAATAGAAACACCATATATTTT	CASSYDRNRNTIYF
.	TRBJ1-5	TRBV11-3	few	TGTGCCAGCAGCTTAGAGGGACACAATCAGCCCCAGCATTTT	CASSLEGHNQPQHF
.	TRBJ2-3	TRBV5-1	.	TGCGCCAGCAGCTTGTCGAGGGAGACAGATACGCAGTATTTT	CASSLSRETDTQYF
.	TRBJ2-1	TRBV5-4	.	TGTGCCAGCAGCTTGGACAGCAACAATGAGCAGTTCTTC	CASSLDSNNEQFF
.	TRBJ2-1	TRBV10-3	.	TGTGCCATCAGTCCCCCCGGGAGACAGTCCAATGAGCAGTTCTTC	CAISPPGRQSNEQFF
.	TRBJ1-1	TRBV18	.	TGTGCCAGCTCACCCAGGAGGGAGACTGAAGCTTTCTTT	CASSPRRETEAFF
TRBD2	TRBJ2-5	TRBV7-6	.	TGTGCCAGCAGCTTAGGGGCTAGCGGGACGGTCACGCAAGAGACCCAGTACTTC	CASSLGASGTVTQETQYF
.	TRBJ1-5	TRBV27	few	TGTGCCAGCAGTTTAGCCGGGAACAATCAGCCCCAGCATTTT	CASSLAGNNQPQHF
.	TRBJ1-2	TRBV24-1	.	TGTGCCACCAGTCCAAAGGACACAGTAGGCTACACCTTC	CATSPKDTVGYTF
TRBD2	TRBJ2-1	TRBV19	.	TGTGCTACGTTAAACCCTGCTAGCGGGGATTACAATGAGCAGTTCTTC	CATLNPASGDYNEQFF
TRBD2	TRBJ2-1	TRBV18	.	TGTGCCAGCTCACTAGCGGGGAACTCCTACAATGAGCAGTTCTTC	CASSLAGNSYNEQFF
.	TRBJ1-1	TRBV6-5	.	TGTGCCAGCAGAAGACAGCGGGGAATCACTGAAGCTTTCTTT	CASRRQRGITEAFF
.	TRBJ2-7	TRBV7-9	.	TGTGCCAGCGCTTACACATCCTACGAGCAGTACTTC	CASAYTSYEQYF
.	TRBJ1-5	TRBV18	.	TGTGCCAGCTCACCACCGGGGGGGGTCAATCAGCCCCAGCATTTT	CASSPPGGVNQPQHF
TRBD1	TRBJ2-1	TRBV6-6	.	TGTGCCAGCAGTTACCCACCGGGACAGCGGTCCAATGAGCAGTTCTTC	CASSYPPGQRSNEQFF
TRBD1	TRBJ2-7	TRBV7-9	.	TGTGCCAGCAGCTTGTCGGGACAGGGTAAGAGTGACGAGCAGTACTTC	CASSLSGQGKSDEQYF
.	TRBJ2-5	TRBV20-1	once	TGCAGTGCTTCACTCCCAGGGACCCAGTACTTC	CSASLPGTQYF
TRBD2	TRBJ2-2	TRBV5-1	.	TGCGCCAGCAGCCAGACTAGCGGGAGGGCCGGGGAGCTGTTTTTT	CASSQTSGRAGELFF
.	TRBJ1-5	TRBV29-1	few	TGCAGCGTTGAAGATCCGAGGGGGGGCGCGTCAGGCAATCAGCCCCAGCATTTT	CSVEDPRGGASGNQPQHF
TRBD1	TRBJ2-5	TRBV18	.	TGTGCCAGCTCAACCACAGGGGGTCAAGAGACCCAGTACTTC	CASSTTGGQETQYF
.	TRBJ1-1	TRBV18	.	TGTGCCAGCTCACCAATAACCGCCAGGACTGAAGCTTTCTTT	CASSPITARTEAFF
.	TRBJ1-1	TRBV19	.	TGTGCCAGTAGTATAAGGGGTGGGGACACTGAAGCTTTCTTT	CASSIRGGDTEAFF
.	TRBJ2-1	TRBV7-9	.	TGTGCCAGCAGCTTGCCGACAGGAAGGGGAAACAATGAGCAGTTCTTC	CASSLPTGRGNNEQFF
.	TRBJ1-5	TRBV15	.	TGTGCCACCAGCAGAGATGGACAGAATGTCCAGCCCCAGCATTTT	CATSRDGQNVQPQHF
TRBD1	TRBJ1-1	TRBV5-6	.	TGTGCCAGCAGCTTCATGGACAGGGGGAGTGAAGCTTTCTTT	CASSFMDRGSEAFF
.	TRBJ2-7	TRBV5-1	once	TGCGCCAGCAGCTTCTCTAGCGAATCCTACGAGCAGTACTTC	CASSFSSESYEQYF
TRBD1	TRBJ2-5	TRBV9	.	TGTGCCAGCAGCGTAGCTACAGACGTTAGGGACAGACAAGAGACCCAGTACTTC	CASSVATDVRDRQETQYF
TRBD1	TRBJ1-2	TRBV5-1	.	TGCGCCAGCAGCCAAGGGACAGGGAGCTATGGCTACACCTTC	CASSQGTGSYGYTF
.	TRBJ1-2	TRBV7-2	few	TGTGCCAGCAGCTTATCGCGGGGGGCGATGGGCTACACCTTC	CASSLSRGAMGYTF
TRBD1	TRBJ1-4	TRBV6-6	many	TGTGCCAGCAGTCGGTACCAGGGGGACGGTGAAAAACTGTTTTTT	CASSRYQGDGEKLFF
TRBD2	TRBJ2-3	TRBV11-3	.	TGTGCCAGCAGCTTAGCATTTTCGGGACTAGCGGGAGGAATCGAGTATTTT	CASSLAFSGLAGGIEYF
.	TRBJ2-4	TRBV19	.	TGTGCCAGTAGTGTCAGAGGGAACAGTGACATTCAGTACTTC	CASSVRGNSDIQYF
.	TRBJ2-3	TRBV5-1	.	TGCGCCAGCAGCTTACAGGCCCAGAACACAGATACGCAGTATTTT	CASSLQAQNTDTQYF
TRBD1	TRBJ2-1	TRBV11-2	.	TGTGCCAGCAGCTTAGTCTGGACAGGGGATAATGAGCAGTTCTTC	CASSLVWTGDNEQFF